This T cell receptor beta chain was sequenced during a study of CDR3 diversity in severe acne. Using its own MiXCR run on the PCR reads, TCRdb lists one record per CDR3 protein. The profile shows about 86,000 distinct CDR3 sequences, under 60% of them singletons. Per the germline V gene, CDR1 is LNHNV and CDR2 is YYDKDF (reference sequence). This CDR3 has 17 residues. Trimming took 2 bases from V and 4 from J, leaving 20 bases between them. The sequenced material came from blood. The V and J genes are TRBV15 and TRBJ2-5; D possibly matches TRBD1 or TRBD2 (5 bases each). The sequence came from a male donor in good health, without acne. In DNA form, the CDR3 reads TGTGCCACCAGCAGACCCGCCATCGGAACCGGGACAGAGACCCAGTACTTC. Translating it yields CATSRPAIGTGTETQYF.